This TCR beta chain was profiled in a study of T cells in Graves' hyperthyroidism and ophthalmopathy. Across the study: Before treatment of any kind, peripheral blood was taken at initial diagnosis.

This CDR3 spans 14 amino acids. Deletions cut 2 bases from V and 3 bases from J, with 10 bases between. Germline V gene data show CDR1 as KGHSH and CDR2 as LQKENI. This clonotype was seen only a few times. Amplification yielded TCR beta CDR3 regions, with RNA transcripts as the source. RT-PCR in the first round (using the HTBI primer set) targeted the TCR CDR3. TCRdb ran MiXCR on the multiplex PCR reads and lists one entry per CDR3 protein. This sample has some 420,000 distinct CDR3 sequences, with roughly an eighth found just once. Stable disease denoted Graves' hyperthyroidism without ophthalmopathy progression within 18 months.

The source is a woman aged 18 to 35 with Graves' hyperthyroidism. Source material: blood. V is TRBV18 and J is TRBJ1-2; TRBD1 is a possible D gene (5 bases). The CDR3 is CASSPKTDYYGYTF. CDR3 nucleotides: TGTGCCAGCTCACCAAAGACAGATTACTATGGCTACACCTTC.